Listed here are 17 T cell receptor beta chains from one sample, sequenced in a study of cytomegalovirus exposure and HLA in healthy donors. PCR primers comprised 60 Vbeta and 13 Jbeta primers. Clones were read by immunoSEQ multiplex PCR, and TCRdb kept only the in-frame ones, dropping some. The top ten hold about 0.21% of the sample, which has 150,000 to 200,000 clones, 87% seen once. Sequencing was done on a sample of PBMCs. All receptors come from a girl under two years old in good health and CMV-seronegative.

The V gene is TRBV29-1, the J gene TRBJ2-5; 13 nucleotides line up with TRBD2. J lost 5 bases, V lost 4 bases, and 13 bases had no gene match. The CDR3 totals 17 residues. Germline loops: CDR1 SQVTM, CDR2 ANQGSEA. CDR3 in amino acids: CSVATPPLAGGRETQYF. Written as DNA, the CDR3 is TGCAGCGTTGCCACACCGCCACTAGCGGGGGGGCGGGAGACCCAGTACTTC.

The chain has TRBV7-2 and TRBJ2-1; D unclear. Trimming removed 3 bases at V and 1 base at J, with 7 bases between. The germline CDR1 and CDR2 sequences are SGHTA and FQGNSA. The CDR3 totals 14 residues. As DNA, the CDR3 is TGTGCCAGCAGCTTGGCTGTATCCTACAATGAGCAGTTCTTC. Protein product: CASSLAVSYNEQFF.

The chain is built from TRBV14 and TRBJ1-6; possible D gene TRBD1, 6 bases. The V end lost 1 base, the J end lost 9 bases, and 16 bases lay between the germline ends. CDR1 and CDR2 from the germline V gene are SGHDN and FVKESK. The CDR3 runs to 16 residues. The chain's CDR3 is CASSQGPPGHLSPLHF. The CDR3 coding sequence is TGTGCCAGCAGCCAAGGTCCCCCGGGACATCTTTCACCCCTCCACTTT.

The CDR3 spells CASSLELMNTEAFF. The DNA of the CDR3 is TGTGCCAGCAGCTTGGAACTGATGAACACTGAAGCTTTCTTT. The rearrangement uses TRBV5-4 and TRBJ1-1; D is ambiguous. Trimming left V 0 bases short and J 0 bases short, with 6 bases between. Germline loops: CDR1 SGHNT, CDR2 YYREEE (reference sequence). This CDR3 region has 14 residues.

The rearrangement links TRBV11-3 to TRBJ2-2; 12 positions agree with TRBD2. V was pared by 4 bases and J by 5 bases, with 5 bases of the junction left unmatched. This CDR3 comprises 16 residues. Germline CDR1 reads SGHNT; CDR2 reads YENEEA. CDR3 protein: CASSSRTSGGTGELFF. CDR3 in DNA: TGTGCCAGCAGCTCCAGAACTAGCGGGGGGACCGGGGAGCTGTTTTTT.

The rearrangement links TRBV11-2 to TRBJ2-2; weak D call: TRBD2 (6 bases). Between the trimmed V and J ends, which lost 2 bases and 5 bases, there was a span of 12 bases. The CDR3 has 15 residues. CDR1 SGHAT and CDR2 FQNNGV come from the germline V gene. The CDR3 nucleotides are TGTGCCAGCAGCTTAAGACTAGTTGAGACCGGGGAGCTGTTTTTT. Its translation is CASSLRLVETGELFF.

In the case of this clone: An end of the junction differs from the germline gene, which may be a read error. This chain joins TRBV7-7 and TRBJ2-3; D unresolved. Germline CDR1 is SSHAT and CDR2 is FNYEAQ (reference sequence). The CDR3 runs to 13 residues. The CDR3 sequence is CASSQRISDTQYF. The CDR3 DNA follows: TGTGCTAGCAGCCAGAGGATTTCAGATACGCAGTATTTT.

Only one count was recorded for this clone. The chain joins TRBV6-5 to TRBJ2-7, with a weak D call TRBD2 (5 bases). The CDR3 loop spans 12 amino acids. CDR1 and CDR2 (germline): MNHEY, SVGAGI. V was trimmed by 6 bases and J by 5 bases, leaving 11 bases between them. The DNA for the CDR3 is TGTGCCAGCAGCCGCCTCGGGAACGAGCAGTACTTC. Its translation: CASSRLGNEQYF.

The chain carries TRBV30 and TRBJ2-4, with TRBD2 as a possible D gene (5 bases). The V end was cut by 0 bases, the J end by 3 bases, with 6 bases between. CDR1 and CDR2 (germline): GTSNPN, SVGIG (reference sequence). The CDR3 has 13 residues. CDR3 sequence reads: CAWSVGVKNIQYF. The CDR3 nucleotides are TGTGCCTGGAGTGTCGGGGTCAAAAACATTCAGTACTTC.

The genes are TRBV7-9 and TRBJ1-2; the match to TRBD1 covers 8 bases. Germline lookup yields CDR1 SEHNR and CDR2 FQNEAQ (reference sequence). The trim removed 3 bases at V and 7 bases at J, leaving 4 bases unmatched. The CDR3 runs 13 residues. CDR3 amino acids: CASSLNRGAGYTF. As DNA, the CDR3 is TGTGCCAGCAGCTTGAACAGGGGGGCTGGCTACACCTTC.

This rearrangement joins TRBV6-5 to TRBJ1-2; 9 nucleotides align to TRBD1. Germline V lookup: CDR1 MNHEY, CDR2 SVGAGI. CDR3 length equals 12 residues. V gave up 7 bases and J gave up 7 bases; unmatched junction bases: 4. CDR3: CASTGTGRGYTF. For the CDR3, the DNA is TGTGCCAGCACTGGGACAGGGCGTGGCTACACCTTC.

V is TRBV7-9 and J is TRBJ1-5, with D possibly TRBD1 on 6 matching bases. V was clipped by 4 bases and J by 0 bases, with 7 bases between them. The CDR3 has 14 amino acids. Germline V gene sequence: CDR1 SEHNR, CDR2 FQNEAQ (reference sequence). This CDR3 is CASSWTDSNQPQHF. Written as DNA, the CDR3 is TGTGCCAGCAGCTGGACAGATAGCAATCAGCCCCAGCATTTT.

The table lists this clone with a count of one. The chain employs TRBV6-6 and TRBJ2-1; 8 bases are shared with TRBD2. The CDR3 has 15 amino acids. From germline, CDR1 is MNHNY and CDR2 SVGAGI (reference sequence). V lost 8 bases, J lost 6 bases, and 12 bases stayed unmatched. DNA for the CDR3: TGTGCCAGCGGAAAACGGGCGGGGGGATCCAATGAGCAGTTCTTC. Protein: CASGKRAGGSNEQFF.

The chain carries TRBV5-1 and TRBJ1-1, with D hard to call. Trimming cost V 2 bases and J 4 bases, with 9 bases left between them. Germline-derived CDR1 and CDR2 are SGHRS and YFSETQ. The CDR3 runs 13 residues. The CDR3 DNA follows: TGCGCCAGCAGCTTCGGCGGAGCCACTGAAGCTTTCTTT. Protein sequence: CASSFGGATEAFF. Together with reference TRBV5-1 and TRBJ1-1, the CDR3 gives the full variable domain: KAGVTQTPRYLIKTRGQQVTLSCSPISGHRSVSWYQQTPGQGLQFLFEYFSETQRNKGNFPGRFSGRQFSNSRSEMNVSTLELGDSALYLCASSFGGATEAFFGQGTRLTVV.

This clone is a singleton in its sample. The V call is TRBV19, the J call TRBJ1-1; 7 bases are shared with TRBD1. Trimming at V came to 10 bases and at J to 1 base, leaving 6 bases not matched to a gene. This CDR3 has 13 amino acids. Germline CDR1 and CDR2: LNHDA and SQIVND (reference sequence). DNA of the CDR3: TGTGCCACCACGGACAGGCAGAACACTGAAGCTTTCTTT. Its translation is CATTDRQNTEAFF.

This sequence joins TRBV4-1 and TRBJ1-4; 7 bases match TRBD1. The junction had 9 bases not matched to a gene; V was cut back by 4 bases and J by 4 bases. This CDR3 spans 16 amino acids. Germline V lookup: CDR1 MGHRA, CDR2 YSYEKL. The CDR3 DNA reads TGCGCCAGCAGCCCCGGGACAGATATACATAATGAAAAACTGTTTTTT. As protein: CASSPGTDIHNEKLFF.

CDR3: CASSQEGAGSAYNEQFF. CDR3 in DNA: TGTGCCAGCAGCCAAGAAGGGGCGGGGAGCGCCTACAATGAGCAGTTCTTC. The chain links TRBV4-2 to TRBJ2-1, with TRBD2 as a possible D gene (6 bases). The CDR3 totals 17 residues. Trimming cost V 0 bases and J 2 bases, with 14 bases left between them. Germline lookup yields CDR1 LGHNA and CDR2 YNFKEQ.